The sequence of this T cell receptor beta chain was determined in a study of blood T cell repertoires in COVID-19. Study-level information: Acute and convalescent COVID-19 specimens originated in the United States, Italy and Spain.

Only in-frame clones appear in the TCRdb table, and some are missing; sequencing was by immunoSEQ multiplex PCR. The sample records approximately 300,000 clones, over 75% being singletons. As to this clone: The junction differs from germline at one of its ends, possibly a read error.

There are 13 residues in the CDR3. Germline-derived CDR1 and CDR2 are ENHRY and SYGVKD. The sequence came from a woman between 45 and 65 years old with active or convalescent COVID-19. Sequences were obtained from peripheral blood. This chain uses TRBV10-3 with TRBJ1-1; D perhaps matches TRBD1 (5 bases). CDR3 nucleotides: TGTGCCATCAGTGAGTCGCGGGGCGGCTTCGAAGACTTT. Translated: CAISESRGGFEDF.